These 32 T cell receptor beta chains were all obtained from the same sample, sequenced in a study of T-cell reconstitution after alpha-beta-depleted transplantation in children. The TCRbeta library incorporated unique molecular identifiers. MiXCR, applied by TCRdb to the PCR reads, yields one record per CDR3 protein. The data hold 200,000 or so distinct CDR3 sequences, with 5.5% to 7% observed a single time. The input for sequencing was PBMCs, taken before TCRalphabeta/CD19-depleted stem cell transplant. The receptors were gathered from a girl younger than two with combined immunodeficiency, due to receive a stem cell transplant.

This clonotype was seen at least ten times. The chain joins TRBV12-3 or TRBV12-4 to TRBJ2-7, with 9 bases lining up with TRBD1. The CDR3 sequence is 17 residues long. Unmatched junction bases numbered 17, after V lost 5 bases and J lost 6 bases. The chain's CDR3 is CASSPTAPGTGFSEQYF. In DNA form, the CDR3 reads TGTGCCAGCAGTCCTACGGCACCCGGGACAGGGTTCTCCGAGCAGTACTTC.

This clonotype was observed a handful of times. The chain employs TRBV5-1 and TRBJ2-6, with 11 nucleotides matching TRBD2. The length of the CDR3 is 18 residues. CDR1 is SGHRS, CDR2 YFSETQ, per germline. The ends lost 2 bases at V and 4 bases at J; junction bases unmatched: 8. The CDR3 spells CASSLLAGASGGANVLTF. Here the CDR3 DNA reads TGCGCCAGCAGCTTACTAGCGGGGGCTTCCGGCGGGGCCAACGTCCTGACTTTC. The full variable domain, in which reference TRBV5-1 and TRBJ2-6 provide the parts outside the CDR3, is KAGVTQTPRYLIKTRGQQVTLSCSPISGHRSVSWYQQTPGQGLQFLFEYFSETQRNKGNFPGRFSGRQFSNSRSEMNVSTLELGDSALYLCASSLLAGASGGANVLTFGAGSRLTVL.

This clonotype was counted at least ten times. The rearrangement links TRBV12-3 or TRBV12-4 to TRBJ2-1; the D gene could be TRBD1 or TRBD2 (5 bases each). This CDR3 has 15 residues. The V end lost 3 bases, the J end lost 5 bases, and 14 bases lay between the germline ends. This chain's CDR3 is CASSFVGTGHNEQFF. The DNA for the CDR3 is TGTGCCAGCAGTTTCGTAGGGACGGGGCACAATGAGCAGTTCTTC.

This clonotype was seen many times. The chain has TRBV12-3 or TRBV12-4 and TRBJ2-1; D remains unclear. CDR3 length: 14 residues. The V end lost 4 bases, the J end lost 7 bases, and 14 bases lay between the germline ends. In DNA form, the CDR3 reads TGTGCCAGCAGTTCCCCCCGAGAGTGGAATGAGCAGTTCTTC. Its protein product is CASSSPREWNEQFF.

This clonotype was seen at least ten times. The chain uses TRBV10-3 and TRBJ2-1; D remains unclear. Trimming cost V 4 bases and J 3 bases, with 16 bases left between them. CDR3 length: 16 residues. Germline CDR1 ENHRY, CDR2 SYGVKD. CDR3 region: CAISGSLGLVYNEQFF. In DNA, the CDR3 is TGTGCCATCAGTGGGTCTTTGGGGTTGGTCTACAATGAGCAGTTCTTC.

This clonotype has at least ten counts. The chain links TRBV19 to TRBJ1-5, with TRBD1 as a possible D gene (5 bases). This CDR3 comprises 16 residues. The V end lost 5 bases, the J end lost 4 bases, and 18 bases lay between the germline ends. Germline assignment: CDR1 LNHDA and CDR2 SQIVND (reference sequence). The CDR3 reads CASSARDGPGNQPQHF. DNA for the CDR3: TGTGCCAGTAGTGCTAGGGACGGGCCGGGAAATCAGCCCCAGCATTTT.

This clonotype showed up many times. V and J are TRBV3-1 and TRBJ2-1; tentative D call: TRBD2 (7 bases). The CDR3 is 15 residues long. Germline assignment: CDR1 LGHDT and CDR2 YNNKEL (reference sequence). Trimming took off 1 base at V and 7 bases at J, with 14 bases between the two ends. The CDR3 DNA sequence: TGTGCCAGCAGCCAAGGCGGGGGCCTGGGGAATGAGCAGTTCTTC. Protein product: CASSQGGGLGNEQFF.

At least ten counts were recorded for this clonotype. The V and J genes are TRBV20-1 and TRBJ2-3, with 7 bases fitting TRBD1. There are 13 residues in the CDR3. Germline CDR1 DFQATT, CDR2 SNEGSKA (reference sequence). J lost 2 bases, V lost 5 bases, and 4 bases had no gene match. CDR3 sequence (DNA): TGCAGTGCTGGGGACAGTCCCACAGATACGCAGTATTTT. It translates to CSAGDSPTDTQYF.

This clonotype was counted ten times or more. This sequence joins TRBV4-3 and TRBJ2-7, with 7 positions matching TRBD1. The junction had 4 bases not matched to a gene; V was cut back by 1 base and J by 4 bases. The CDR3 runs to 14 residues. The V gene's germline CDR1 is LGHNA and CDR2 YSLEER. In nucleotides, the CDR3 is TGCGCCAGCAGCCAAGCCCAGGGGGTTTACGAGCAGTACTTC. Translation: CASSQAQGVYEQYF.

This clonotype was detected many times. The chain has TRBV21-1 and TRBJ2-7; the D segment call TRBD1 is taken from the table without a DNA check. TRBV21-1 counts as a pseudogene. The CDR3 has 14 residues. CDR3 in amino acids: CASSVRVRWHEQYF. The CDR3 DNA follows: TGTGCCAGCAGCGTCAGGGTCAGGTGGCACGAGCAGTACTTC.

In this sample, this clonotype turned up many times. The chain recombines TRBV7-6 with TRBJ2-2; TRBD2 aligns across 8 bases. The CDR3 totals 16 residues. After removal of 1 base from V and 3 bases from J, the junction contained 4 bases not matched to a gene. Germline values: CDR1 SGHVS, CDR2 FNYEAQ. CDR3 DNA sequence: TGTGCCAGCAGCTTAGGGACTAGCCTTGACACCGGGGAGCTGTTTTTT. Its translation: CASSLGTSLDTGELFF.

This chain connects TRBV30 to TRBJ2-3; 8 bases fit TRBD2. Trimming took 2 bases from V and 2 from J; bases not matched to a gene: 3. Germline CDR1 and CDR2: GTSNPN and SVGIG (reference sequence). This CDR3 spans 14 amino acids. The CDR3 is CAWSIAGSTDTQYF. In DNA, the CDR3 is TGTGCCTGGAGTATAGCGGGGTCCACAGATACGCAGTATTTT. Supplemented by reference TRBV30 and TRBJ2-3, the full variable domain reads SQTIHQWPATLVQPVGSPLSLECTVEGTSNPNLYWYRQAAGRGLQLLFYSVGIGQISSEVPQNLSASRPQDRQFILSSKKLLLSDSGFYLCAWSIAGSTDTQYFGPGTRLTVL.

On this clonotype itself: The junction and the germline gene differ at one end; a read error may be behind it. The CDR3 region is CAISLALFGTSGFYNEQFF. CDR3 nucleotide sequence: TGTGCCATCAGTTTAGCGCTATTTGGGACTAGCGGGTTCTACAATGAGCAGTTCTTC. J is TRBJ2-1 and V is TRBV12-3 or TRBV12-4; 12 bases fit TRBD2. The CDR3 spans 19 residues.

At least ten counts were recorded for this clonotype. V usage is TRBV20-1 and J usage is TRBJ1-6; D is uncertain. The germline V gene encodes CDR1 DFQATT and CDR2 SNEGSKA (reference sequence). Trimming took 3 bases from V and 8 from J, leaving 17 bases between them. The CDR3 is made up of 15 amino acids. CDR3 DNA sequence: TGCAGTGCTAGCTTCAATTCTAGAATGGATTCACCCCTCCACTTT. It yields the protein CSASFNSRMDSPLHF.

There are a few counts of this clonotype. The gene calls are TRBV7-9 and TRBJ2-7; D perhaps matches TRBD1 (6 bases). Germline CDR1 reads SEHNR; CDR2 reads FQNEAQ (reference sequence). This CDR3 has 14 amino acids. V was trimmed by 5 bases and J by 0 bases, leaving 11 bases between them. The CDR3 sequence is CASSLRDNSYEQYF. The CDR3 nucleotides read TGTGCCAGCAGCCTCCGGGACAACTCCTACGAGCAGTACTTC.

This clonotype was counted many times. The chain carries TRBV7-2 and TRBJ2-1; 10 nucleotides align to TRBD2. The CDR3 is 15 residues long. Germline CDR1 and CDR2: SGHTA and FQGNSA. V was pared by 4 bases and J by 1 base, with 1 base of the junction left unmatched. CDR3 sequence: CASSWTSGSYNEQFF. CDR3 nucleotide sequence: TGTGCCAGCAGCTGGACTAGCGGATCCTACAATGAGCAGTTCTTC.

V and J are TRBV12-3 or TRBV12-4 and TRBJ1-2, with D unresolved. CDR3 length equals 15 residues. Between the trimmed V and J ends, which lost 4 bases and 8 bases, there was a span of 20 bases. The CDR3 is CASSYIQPPVSGYTF. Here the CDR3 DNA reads TGTGCCAGCAGTTATATTCAGCCTCCAGTGTCCGGCTACACCTTC.

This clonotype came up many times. The CDR3 nucleotides are TGTGCCAGCACGGAGCTCTACGAGCAGTACTTC. It specifies CASTELYEQYF. The gene calls are TRBV21-1 and TRBJ2-7. TRBV21-1 is termed a pseudogene. CDR3 length: 11 amino acids.

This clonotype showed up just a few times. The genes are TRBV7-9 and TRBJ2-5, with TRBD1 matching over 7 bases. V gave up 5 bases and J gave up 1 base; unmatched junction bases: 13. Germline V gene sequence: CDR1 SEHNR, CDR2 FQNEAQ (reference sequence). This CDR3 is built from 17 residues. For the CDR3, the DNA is TGTGCCAGCAGCCCTTGGGAGACAGGGCGTGGCCAAGAGACCCAGTACTTC. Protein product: CASSPWETGRGQETQYF.

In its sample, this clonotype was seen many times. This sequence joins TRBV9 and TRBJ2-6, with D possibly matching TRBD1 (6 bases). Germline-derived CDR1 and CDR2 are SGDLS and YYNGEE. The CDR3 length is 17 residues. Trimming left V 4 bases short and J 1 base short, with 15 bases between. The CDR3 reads CASSPKAGESGANVLTF. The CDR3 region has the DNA TGTGCCAGCAGCCCCAAGGCAGGGGAATCTGGGGCCAACGTCCTGACTTTC.

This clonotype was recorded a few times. The CDR3 reads CASSYTSYNEQFF. The CDR3 DNA sequence: TGTGCCAGCAGCTATACGTCGTACAATGAGCAGTTCTTC. The chain is built from TRBV6-2 or TRBV6-3 and TRBJ2-1; D call uncertain. The CDR3 is 13 residues long. Germline V lookup: CDR1 MNHEY, CDR2 SVGEGT. Trimming removed 6 bases from V and 4 bases from J, with 10 bases in between.

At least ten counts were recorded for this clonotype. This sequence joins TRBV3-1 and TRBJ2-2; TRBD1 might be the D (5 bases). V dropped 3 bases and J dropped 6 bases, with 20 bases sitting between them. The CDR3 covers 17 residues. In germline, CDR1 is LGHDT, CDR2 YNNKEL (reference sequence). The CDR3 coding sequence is TGTGCCAGCAGCCATCAAGGGGCAGGGTGGATGCCCGGGGAGCTGTTTTTT. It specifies CASSHQGAGWMPGELFF.

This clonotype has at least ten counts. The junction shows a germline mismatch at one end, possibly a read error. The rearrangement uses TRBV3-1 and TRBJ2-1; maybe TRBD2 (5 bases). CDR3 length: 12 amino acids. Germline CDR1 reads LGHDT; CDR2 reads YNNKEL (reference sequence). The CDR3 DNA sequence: TGTGCCAGCAGCCATCTCGGACTCCCTGCGCTCTTC. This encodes CASSHLGLPALF.

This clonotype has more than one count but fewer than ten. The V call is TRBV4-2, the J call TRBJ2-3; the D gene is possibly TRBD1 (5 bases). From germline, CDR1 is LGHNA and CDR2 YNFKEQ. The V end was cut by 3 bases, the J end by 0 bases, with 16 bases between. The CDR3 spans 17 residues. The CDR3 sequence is CASSQQLQGSSTDTQYF. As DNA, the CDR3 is TGTGCCAGCAGCCAGCAACTCCAGGGTTCTAGCACAGATACGCAGTATTTT.

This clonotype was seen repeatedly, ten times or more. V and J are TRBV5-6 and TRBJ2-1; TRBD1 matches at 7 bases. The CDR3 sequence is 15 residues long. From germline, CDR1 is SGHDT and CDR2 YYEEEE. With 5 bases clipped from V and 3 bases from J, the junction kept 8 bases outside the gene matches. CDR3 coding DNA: TGTGCCAGCAGAGACCTGGGACAGAACTACAATGAGCAGTTCTTC. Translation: CASRDLGQNYNEQFF.

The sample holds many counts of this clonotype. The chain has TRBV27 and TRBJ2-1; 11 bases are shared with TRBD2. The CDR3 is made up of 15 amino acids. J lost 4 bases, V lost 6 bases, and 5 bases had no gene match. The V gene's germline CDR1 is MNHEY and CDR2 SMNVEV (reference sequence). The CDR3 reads CASSHIAGGYNEQFF. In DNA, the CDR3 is TGTGCCAGCAGCCATATAGCGGGAGGGTACAATGAGCAGTTCTTC.

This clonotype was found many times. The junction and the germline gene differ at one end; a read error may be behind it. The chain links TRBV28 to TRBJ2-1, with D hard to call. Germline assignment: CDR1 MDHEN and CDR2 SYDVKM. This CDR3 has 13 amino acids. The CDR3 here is CASSDLSDNEQFF. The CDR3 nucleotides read TGTGCCAGCTCCGACCTCTCCGACAATGAGCAGTTCTTC. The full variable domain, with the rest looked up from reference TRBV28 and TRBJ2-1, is DVKVTQSSRYLVKRTGEKVFLECVQDMDHENMFWYRQDPGLGLRLIYFSYDVKMKEKGDIPEGYSVSREKKERFSLILESASTNQTSMYLCASSDLSDNEQFFGPGTRLTVL.

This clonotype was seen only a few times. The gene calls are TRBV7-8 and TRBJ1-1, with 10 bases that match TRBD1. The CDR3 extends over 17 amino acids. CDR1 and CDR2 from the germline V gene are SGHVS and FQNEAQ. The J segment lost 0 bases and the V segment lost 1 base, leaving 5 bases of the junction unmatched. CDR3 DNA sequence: TGTGCCAGCAGCTTAGAGGGACAGGGGCTCATGAACACTGAAGCTTTCTTT. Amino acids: CASSLEGQGLMNTEAFF.

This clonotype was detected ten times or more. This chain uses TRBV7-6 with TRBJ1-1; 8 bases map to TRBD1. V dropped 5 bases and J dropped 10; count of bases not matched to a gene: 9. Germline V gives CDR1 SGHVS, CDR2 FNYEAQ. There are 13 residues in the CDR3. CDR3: CASSNDGTGGAFF. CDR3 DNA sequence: TGTGCCAGCAGCAACGACGGAACAGGGGGAGCTTTCTTT. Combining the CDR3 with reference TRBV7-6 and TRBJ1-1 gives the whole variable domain GAGVSQSPRYKVTKRGQDVALRCDPISGHVSLYWYRQALGQGPEFLTYFNYEAQQDKSGLPNDRFSAERPEGSISTLTIQRTEQRDSAMYRCASSNDGTGGAFFGQGTRLTVV.

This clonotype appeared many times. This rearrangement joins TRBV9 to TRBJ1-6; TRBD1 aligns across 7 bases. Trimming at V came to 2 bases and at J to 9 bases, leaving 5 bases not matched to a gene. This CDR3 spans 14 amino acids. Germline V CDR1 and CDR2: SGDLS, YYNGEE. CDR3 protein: CASSVGTGVSPLHF. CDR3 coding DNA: TGTGCCAGCAGCGTGGGTACAGGGGTTTCACCCCTCCACTTT.

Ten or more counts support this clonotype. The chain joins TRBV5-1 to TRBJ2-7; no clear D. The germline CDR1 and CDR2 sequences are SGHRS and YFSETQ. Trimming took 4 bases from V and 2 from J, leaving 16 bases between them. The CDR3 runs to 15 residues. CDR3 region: CASSLTSGQTYEQYF. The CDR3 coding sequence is TGCGCCAGCAGCCTCACATCCGGTCAGACCTACGAGCAGTACTTC.

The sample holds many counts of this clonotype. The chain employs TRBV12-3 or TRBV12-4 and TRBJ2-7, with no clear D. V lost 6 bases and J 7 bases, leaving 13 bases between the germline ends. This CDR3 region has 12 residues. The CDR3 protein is CASSSDGTEQYF. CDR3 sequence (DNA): TGTGCCAGCAGCAGCGACGGTACGGAGCAGTACTTC.